Below are 21 T cell receptor beta chains sequenced from a single sample in a study of cytomegalovirus exposure and HLA in healthy donors. Primers: 60 Vbeta forward and 13 Jbeta reverse. The repertoire was sequenced with immunoSEQ multiplex PCR; TCRdb's copy has only in-frame clones and lacks some. The data hold around 150,000 clones, with under 90% observed a single time. The sequencing sample was made of PBMCs. Receptors were obtained from a man younger than 35 in good health and CMV-seronegative.

CDR3: CASSPGTGGAYEQYF. The CDR3 DNA sequence: TGTGCCAGCAGCCCCGGGACAGGGGGAGCCTACGAGCAGTACTTC. The V gene is TRBV7-8, the J gene TRBJ2-7, with 11 bases fitting TRBD1. The germline V gene encodes CDR1 SGHVS and CDR2 FQNEAQ. The CDR3 runs to 15 residues. Trimming cost V 5 bases and J 2 bases; bases outside gene matches: 5.

The V call is TRBV7-2, the J call TRBJ1-5; the match to TRBD1 covers 9 bases. Germline V CDR1 and CDR2: SGHTA, FQGNSA. This CDR3 has 15 residues. Trimming cost V 5 bases and J 5 bases; bases outside gene matches: 7. CDR3 nucleotide sequence: TGTGCCAGCAGCATGGGACAGGGCTTTTATCAGCCCCAGCATTTT. Protein: CASSMGQGFYQPQHF.

The rearrangement joins TRBV27 to TRBJ1-1; 9 bases agree with TRBD1. Unmatched junction bases numbered 7, after V lost 2 bases and J lost 3 bases. The CDR3 contains 16 residues. Germline V gene data show CDR1 as MNHEY and CDR2 as SMNVEV (reference sequence). The CDR3, as DNA: TGTGCCAGCAGTTTAAGTGGGACAGGGTGGGACACTGAAGCTTTCTTT. The encoded protein is CASSLSGTGWDTEAFF.

The chain employs TRBV5-1 and TRBJ2-6; D is perhaps TRBD1 (6 bases). Trimming shortened V by 2 bases and J by 0 bases, and 12 bases separated the two germline ends. The CDR3 length is 17 residues. The V gene's germline CDR1 is SGHRS and CDR2 YFSETQ. CDR3 coding DNA: TGCGCCAGCAGCTTAACAGGGCCCACCTCTGGGGCCAACGTCCTGACTTTC. This sequence encodes CASSLTGPTSGANVLTF.

V and J are TRBV7-2 and TRBJ2-7, with no clear D. V was pared by 5 bases and J by 0 bases, with 5 bases between. The CDR3 is made up of 12 amino acids. Germline V gene lookup returns CDR1 SGHTA and CDR2 FQGNSA. The chain's CDR3 is CASSRSSYEQYF. The CDR3 bases are TGTGCCAGCAGCCGGAGCTCCTACGAGCAGTACTTC.

The gene calls are TRBV2 and TRBJ1-5; 7 bases fit TRBD1. The CDR3 has 12 amino acids. Germline V gene data show CDR1 as SNHLY and CDR2 as FYNNEI. Germline trimming cut 8 bases from V and 6 bases from J; bases unmatched to any gene: 4. The CDR3 nucleotides read TGTGCCAGCTCACAGGGGCGTCAGCCCCAGCATTTT. Its protein is CASSQGRQPQHF.

V and J are TRBV7-2 and TRBJ2-7, with 7 bases lining up with TRBD1. CDR3 length equals 15 residues. The germline gives CDR1 SGHTA, CDR2 FQGNSA. Unmatched junction bases numbered 10, after V lost 5 bases and J lost 3 bases. CDR3 amino acids: CASSISLAGGYEQYF. CDR3 DNA sequence: TGTGCCAGCAGCATATCTCTAGCAGGGGGCTACGAGCAGTACTTC.

The chain uses TRBV7-9 and TRBJ2-4; 7 bases are shared with TRBD1. Germline V gene sequence: CDR1 SEHNR, CDR2 FQNEAQ (reference sequence). J was trimmed by 6 bases and V by 4 bases; bases with no gene match: 9. This CDR3 contains 15 residues. Written as DNA, the CDR3 is TGTGCCAGCAGCTCCGAGAAGGGGGCGGGAAACATTCAGTACTTC. This codes for CASSSEKGAGNIQYF.

As concerns this clone: The junction differs from germline at one of its ends, possibly a read error. The rearrangement joins TRBV6-1 to TRBJ1-4; 10 nucleotides agree with TRBD1. In germline, CDR1 is MNHNS, CDR2 SASEGT. The CDR3 runs to 16 residues. The DNA for the CDR3 is TGTGCCAACAGTGAACGGCCCGACAGGGGGCGGGAAAAACTGTTTTTT. Amino acids: CANSERPDRGREKLFF.

The chain couples TRBV7-3 to TRBJ1-1; D gene uncertain. The CDR3 loop spans 13 amino acids. With 6 bases removed from V and 0 bases from J, the gap between germline ends came to 8 bases. Germline CDR1 and CDR2: SGHTA and FQGTGA. The CDR3 bases are TGTGCCAGCAGTTCGTCCCTGAACACTGAAGCTTTCTTT. It encodes CASSSSLNTEAFF.

The sample holds one count of this clone. V is TRBV5-1 and J is TRBJ2-1; no clear D. V was trimmed by 3 bases and J by 1 base, leaving 14 bases between them. CDR3 size: 16 residues. Germline loops: CDR1 SGHRS, CDR2 YFSETQ. In nucleotides, the CDR3 is TGCGCCAGCAGCTCCCAGTTAGCTGGGTCCTACAATGAGCAGTTCTTC. Residues: CASSSQLAGSYNEQFF.

The chain employs TRBV9 and TRBJ2-4; D unclear. Germline V gene data show CDR1 as SGDLS and CDR2 as YYNGEE. The V gene lost 3 bases and the J gene lost 2 bases, with 9 bases spanning the gap. This CDR3 has 14 amino acids. For the CDR3, the DNA is TGTGCCAGCAGCGCGACTGTGACCAAAAACATTCAGTACTTC. It is translated as CASSATVTKNIQYF.

The gene calls are TRBV7-9 and TRBJ2-5, with 14 bases matching TRBD2. The junction had 20 bases not matched to a gene; V was cut back by 5 bases and J by 9 bases. Germline V gene sequence: CDR1 SEHNR, CDR2 FQNEAQ (reference sequence). CDR3 length: 19 amino acids. The CDR3 coding sequence is TGTGCCAGCAGCGTATTTTCCGGGACTAGCGGGGGCGGTTATGGGGCCCAGTACTTC. Its translation is CASSVFSGTSGGGYGAQYF.

This chain connects TRBV5-5 to TRBJ2-2, with D possibly matching TRBD2 (5 bases). Germline V gives CDR1 SGHKS, CDR2 YYEKEE (reference sequence). The CDR3 sequence is 17 residues long. V lost 2 bases and J lost 6, with 20 bases in between. The CDR3 DNA sequence: TGTGCCAGCAGCTTACGGGCAGCAGTCAAGGAGGCCGGGGAGCTGTTTTTT. This translates into CASSLRAAVKEAGELFF.

This clone is a singleton in its sample. V gene TRBV5-4 combines with J gene TRBJ1-1; D possibly corresponds to TRBD1 (6 bases). This CDR3 spans 13 amino acids. Germline V CDR1 and CDR2: SGHNT, YYREEE (reference sequence). Trimming left V 0 bases short and J 4 bases short, with 7 bases between. DNA for the CDR3: TGTGCCAGCAGCTTGGGAGGGGGCACTGAAGCTTTCTTT. This gives the protein CASSLGGGTEAFF. The full variable domain, rest sourced from reference TRBV5-4 and TRBJ1-1, is ETGVTQSPTHLIKTRGQQVTLRCSSQSGHNTVSWYQQALGQGPQFIFQYYREEENGRGNFPPRFSGLQFPNYSSELNVNALELDDSALYLCASSLGGGTEAFFGQGTRLTVV.

The CDR3 bases are TGCAGTGCTAGAGCTGCCGGGGAGCTGTTTTTT. Translating gives CSARAAGELFF. This chain links TRBV20-1 with TRBJ2-2; no clear D gene. Germline loops: CDR1 DFQATT, CDR2 SNEGSKA (reference sequence). The CDR3 sequence is 11 residues long. Trimming took off 1 base at V and 6 bases at J, with 3 bases between the two ends.

This clone was seen a handful of times. The chain carries TRBV9 and TRBJ2-7; 9 nucleotides match TRBD1. This CDR3 has 14 residues. V trimming: 4 bases; J trimming: 2 bases; junction bases outside the gene matches: 4. The germline CDR1 and CDR2 sequences are SGDLS and YYNGEE. The DNA of the CDR3 is TGTGCCAGCAGCCCCGGGGACAGGGCCTACGAGCAGTACTTC. As protein: CASSPGDRAYEQYF.

The rearrangement links TRBV4-1 to TRBJ1-1; 8 bases map to TRBD1. CDR1 is MGHRA and CDR2 is YSYEKL in the germline V gene. V lost 3 bases and J lost 2; bases outside the gene matches: 2. The CDR3 totals 14 residues. This CDR3 is CASSHGQGNTEAFF. For the CDR3, the DNA is TGCGCCAGCAGCCACGGACAGGGCAACACTGAAGCTTTCTTT.

The chain has TRBV7-3 and TRBJ2-3; 9 positions agree with TRBD1. Unmatched junction bases numbered 3, after V lost 0 bases and J lost 2 bases. This CDR3 comprises 16 residues. In germline, CDR1 is SGHTA, CDR2 FQGTGA. The CDR3 sequence: CASSLTGTGYTDTQYF. Here the CDR3 DNA reads TGTGCCAGCAGCTTAACCGGGACAGGGTACACAGATACGCAGTATTTT.

The chain carries TRBV19 and TRBJ2-4; TRBD2 matches 10 bases. V lost 6 bases and J lost 1; bases outside the gene matches: 15. Germline V gives CDR1 LNHDA, CDR2 SQIVND (reference sequence). This CDR3 spans 19 amino acids. Here the CDR3 DNA reads TGTGCCAGTAGGCCCGGACTAGCGGCCAGCCGGGGGGCCAAAAACATTCAGTACTTC. It specifies CASRPGLAASRGAKNIQYF.

The chain employs TRBV7-2 and TRBJ2-3; 8 nucleotides line up with TRBD1. This CDR3 spans 17 amino acids. J was trimmed by 3 bases and V by 5 bases; bases with no gene match: 13. CDR1 is SGHTA, CDR2 FQGNSA, per germline. The CDR3 DNA reads TGTGCCAGCAGCCTCCCTGAGGACAGGGCTCTGACAGATACGCAGTATTTT. This encodes CASSLPEDRALTDTQYF.